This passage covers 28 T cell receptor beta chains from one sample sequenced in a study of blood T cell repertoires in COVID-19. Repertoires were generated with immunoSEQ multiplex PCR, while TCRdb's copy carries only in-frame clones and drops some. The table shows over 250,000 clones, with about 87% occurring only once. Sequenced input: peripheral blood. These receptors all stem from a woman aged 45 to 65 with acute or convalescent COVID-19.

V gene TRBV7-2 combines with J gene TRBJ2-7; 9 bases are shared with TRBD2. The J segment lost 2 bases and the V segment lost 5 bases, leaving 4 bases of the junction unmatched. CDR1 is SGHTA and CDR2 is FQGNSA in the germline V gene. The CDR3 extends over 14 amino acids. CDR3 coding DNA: TGTGCCAGCAGCCAACTAGCGGGTGCCTACGAGCAGTACTTC. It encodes CASSQLAGAYEQYF. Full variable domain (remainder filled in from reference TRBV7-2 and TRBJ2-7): GAGVSQSPSNKVTEKGKDVELRCDPISGHTALYWYRQSLGQGLEFLIYFQGNSAPDKSGLPSDRFSAERTGGSVSTLTIQRTQQEDSAVYLCASSQLAGAYEQYFGPGTRLTVT.

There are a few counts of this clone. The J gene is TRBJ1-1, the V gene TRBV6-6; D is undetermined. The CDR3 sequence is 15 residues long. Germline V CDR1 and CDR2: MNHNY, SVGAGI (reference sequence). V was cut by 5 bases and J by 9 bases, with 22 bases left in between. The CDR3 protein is CASSVAIGLPEQAFF. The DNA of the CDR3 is TGTGCCAGCAGTGTCGCCATAGGACTTCCGGAACAAGCTTTCTTT.

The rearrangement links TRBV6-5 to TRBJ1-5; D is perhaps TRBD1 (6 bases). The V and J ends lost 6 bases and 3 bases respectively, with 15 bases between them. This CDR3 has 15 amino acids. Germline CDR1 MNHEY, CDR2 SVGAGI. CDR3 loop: CASRPPGENNQPQHF. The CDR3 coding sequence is TGTGCCAGCAGACCACCAGGGGAAAACAATCAGCCCCAGCATTTT.

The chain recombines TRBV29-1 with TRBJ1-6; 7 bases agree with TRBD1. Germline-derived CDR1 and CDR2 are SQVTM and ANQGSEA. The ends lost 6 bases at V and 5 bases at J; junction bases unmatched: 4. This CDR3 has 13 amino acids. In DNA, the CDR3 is TGCAGCGTCGGACAGGATAATAATTCACCCCTCCACTTT. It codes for CSVGQDNNSPLHF. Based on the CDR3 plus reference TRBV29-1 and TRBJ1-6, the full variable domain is SAVISQKPSRDICQRGTSLTIQCQVDSQVTMMFWYRQQPGQSLTLIATANQGSEATYESGFVIDKFPISRPNLTFSTLTVSNMSPEDSSIYLCSVGQDNNSPLHFGNGTRLTVT.

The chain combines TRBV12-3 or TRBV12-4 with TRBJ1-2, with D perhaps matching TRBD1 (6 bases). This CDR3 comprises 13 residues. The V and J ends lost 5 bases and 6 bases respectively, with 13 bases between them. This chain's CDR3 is CASSMNYRDGYTF. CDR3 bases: TGTGCCAGCAGTATGAATTACAGGGATGGCTACACCTTC.

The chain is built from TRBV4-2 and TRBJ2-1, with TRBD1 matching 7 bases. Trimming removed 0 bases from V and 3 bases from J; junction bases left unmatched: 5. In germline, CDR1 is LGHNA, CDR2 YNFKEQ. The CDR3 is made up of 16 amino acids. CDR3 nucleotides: TGTGCCAGCAGCCAAGATGTAAGGGGGCTCTACAATGAGCAGTTCTTC. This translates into CASSQDVRGLYNEQFF.

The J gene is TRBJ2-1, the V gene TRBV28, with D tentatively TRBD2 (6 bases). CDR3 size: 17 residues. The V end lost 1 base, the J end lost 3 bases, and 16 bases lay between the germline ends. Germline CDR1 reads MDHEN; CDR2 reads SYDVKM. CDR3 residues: CASSLYPGAGSYNEQFF. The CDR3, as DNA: TGTGCCAGCAGTTTATACCCCGGTGCGGGGAGCTACAATGAGCAGTTCTTC.

Here the CDR3 reads CSASSGLSYEQYF. Here the CDR3 DNA reads TGCAGTGCGAGTAGCGGCCTCTCCTACGAGCAGTACTTC. V usage is TRBV20-1 and J usage is TRBJ2-7, with a weak D call TRBD2 (6 bases). This CDR3 is 13 amino acids long. The V end was cut by 6 bases, the J end by 0 bases, with 12 bases between. Germline assignment: CDR1 DFQATT and CDR2 SNEGSKA (reference sequence).

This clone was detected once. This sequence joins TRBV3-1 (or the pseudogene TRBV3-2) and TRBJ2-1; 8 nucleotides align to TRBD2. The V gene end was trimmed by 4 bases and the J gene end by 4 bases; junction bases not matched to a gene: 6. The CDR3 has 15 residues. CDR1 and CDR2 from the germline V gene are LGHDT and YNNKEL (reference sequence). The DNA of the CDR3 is TGTGCCAGCAGCCGAAGCGGGAGATCGTACAATGAGCAGTTCTTC. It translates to CASSRSGRSYNEQFF.

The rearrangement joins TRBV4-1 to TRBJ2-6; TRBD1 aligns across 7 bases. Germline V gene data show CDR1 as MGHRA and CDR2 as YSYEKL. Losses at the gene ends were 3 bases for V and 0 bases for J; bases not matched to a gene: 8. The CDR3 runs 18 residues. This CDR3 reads CASSQPGQVLSGANVLTF. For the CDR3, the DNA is TGCGCCAGCAGCCAGCCCGGACAGGTTCTCTCTGGGGCCAACGTCCTGACTTTC.

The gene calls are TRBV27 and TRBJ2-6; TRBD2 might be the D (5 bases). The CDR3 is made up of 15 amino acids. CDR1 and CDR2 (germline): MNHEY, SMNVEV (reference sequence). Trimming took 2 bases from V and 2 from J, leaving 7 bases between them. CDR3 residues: CASSLEGAGANVLTF. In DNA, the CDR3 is TGTGCCAGCAGTTTAGAGGGCGCTGGGGCCAACGTCCTGACTTTC.

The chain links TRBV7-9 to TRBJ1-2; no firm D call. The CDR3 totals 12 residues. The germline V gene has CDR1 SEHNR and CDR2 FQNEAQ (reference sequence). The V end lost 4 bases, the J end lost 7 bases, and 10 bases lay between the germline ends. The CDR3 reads CASSSGAFGYTF. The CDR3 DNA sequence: TGTGCCAGCAGCTCCGGTGCGTTTGGCTACACCTTC. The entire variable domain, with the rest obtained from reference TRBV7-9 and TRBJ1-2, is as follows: DTGVSQNPRHKITKRGQNVTFRCDPISEHNRLYWYRQTLGQGPEFLTYFQNEAQLEKSRLLSDRFSAERPKGSFSTLEIQRTEQGDSAMYLCASSSGAFGYTFGSGTRLTVV.

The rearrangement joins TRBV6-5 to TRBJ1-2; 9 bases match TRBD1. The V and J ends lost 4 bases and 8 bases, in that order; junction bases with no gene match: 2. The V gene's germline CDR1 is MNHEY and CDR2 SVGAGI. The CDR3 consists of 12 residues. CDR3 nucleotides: TGTGCCAGCAGTTGGGACAGGGTCGGCTACACCTTC. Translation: CASSWDRVGYTF.

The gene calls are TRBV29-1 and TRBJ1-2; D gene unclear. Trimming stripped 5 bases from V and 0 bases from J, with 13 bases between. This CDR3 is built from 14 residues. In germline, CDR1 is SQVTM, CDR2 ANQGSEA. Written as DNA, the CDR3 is TGCAGCGTTAGTAAGCGAGGAGCTAACTATGGCTACACCTTC. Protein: CSVSKRGANYGYTF.

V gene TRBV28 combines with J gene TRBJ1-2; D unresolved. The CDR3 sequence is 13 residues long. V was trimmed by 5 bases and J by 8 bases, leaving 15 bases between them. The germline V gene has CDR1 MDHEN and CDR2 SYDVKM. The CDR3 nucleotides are TGTGCCAGCAGTCCGCCCACCGGGGTCGGCTACACCTTC. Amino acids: CASSPPTGVGYTF.

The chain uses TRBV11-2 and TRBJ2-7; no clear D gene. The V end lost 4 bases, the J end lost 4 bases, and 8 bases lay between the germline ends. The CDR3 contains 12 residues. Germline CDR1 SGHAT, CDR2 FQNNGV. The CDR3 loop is CASSSFRYEQYF. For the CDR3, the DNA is TGTGCCAGCAGCTCCTTTCGTTACGAGCAGTACTTC.

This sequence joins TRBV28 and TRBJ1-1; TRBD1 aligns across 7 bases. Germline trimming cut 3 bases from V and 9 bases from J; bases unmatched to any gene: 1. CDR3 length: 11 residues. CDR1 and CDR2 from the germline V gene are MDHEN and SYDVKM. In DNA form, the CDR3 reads TGTGCCAGCAGTTTGACAGGGCAAGCTTTCTTT. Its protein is CASSLTGQAFF.

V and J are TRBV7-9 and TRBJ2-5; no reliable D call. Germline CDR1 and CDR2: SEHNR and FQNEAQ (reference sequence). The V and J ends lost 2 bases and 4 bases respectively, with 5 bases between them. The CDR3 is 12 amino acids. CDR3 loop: CASSLPGETQYF. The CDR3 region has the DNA TGTGCCAGCAGCTTACCCGGAGAGACCCAGTACTTC.

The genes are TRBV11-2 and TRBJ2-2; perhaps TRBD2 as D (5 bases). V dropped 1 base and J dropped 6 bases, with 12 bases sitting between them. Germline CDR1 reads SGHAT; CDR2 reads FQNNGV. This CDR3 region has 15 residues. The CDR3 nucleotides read TGTGCCAGCAGCTTAGTTTGGAGAGGGTCCGGGGAGCTGTTTTTT. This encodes CASSLVWRGSGELFF.

CDR3 sequence: CASSDGTAQETQYF. Here the CDR3 DNA reads TGCGCCAGCAGCGACGGGACAGCTCAAGAGACCCAGTACTTC. The V call is TRBV5-1, the J call TRBJ2-5; 7 nucleotides match TRBD1. Trimming at V came to 4 bases and at J to 2 bases, leaving 5 bases not matched to a gene. CDR1 and CDR2 from the germline V gene are SGHRS and YFSETQ. The CDR3 length is 14 residues.

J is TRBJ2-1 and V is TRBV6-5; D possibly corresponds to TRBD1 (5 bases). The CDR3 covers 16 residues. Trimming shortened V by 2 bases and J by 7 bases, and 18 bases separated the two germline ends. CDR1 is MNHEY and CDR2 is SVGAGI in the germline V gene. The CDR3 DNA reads TGTGCCAGCAGTTACATGCAGGGAAGGGTCAGAAATGAGCAGTTCTTC. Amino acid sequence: CASSYMQGRVRNEQFF.

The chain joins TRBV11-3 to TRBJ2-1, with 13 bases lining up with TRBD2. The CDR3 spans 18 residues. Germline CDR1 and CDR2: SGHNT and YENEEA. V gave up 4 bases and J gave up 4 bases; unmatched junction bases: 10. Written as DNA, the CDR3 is TGTGCCAGCAGCTCCTGGGGGACTAGCGGGAAACAATACAATGAGCAGTTCTTC. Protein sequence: CASSSWGTSGKQYNEQFF.

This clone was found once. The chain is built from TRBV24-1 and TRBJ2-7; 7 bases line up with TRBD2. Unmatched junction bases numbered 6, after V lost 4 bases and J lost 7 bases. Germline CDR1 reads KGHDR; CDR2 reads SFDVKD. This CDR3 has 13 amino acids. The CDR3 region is CATSDGTTREQYF. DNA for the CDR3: TGTGCCACCAGTGACGGGACTACCCGGGAGCAGTACTTC.

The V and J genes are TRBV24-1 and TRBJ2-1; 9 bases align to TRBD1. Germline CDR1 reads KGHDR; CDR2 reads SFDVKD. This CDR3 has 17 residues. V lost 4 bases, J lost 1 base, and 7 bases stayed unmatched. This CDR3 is CATSERNRGRSYNEQFF. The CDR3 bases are TGTGCCACCAGTGAACGAAACAGGGGGCGATCCTACAATGAGCAGTTCTTC.

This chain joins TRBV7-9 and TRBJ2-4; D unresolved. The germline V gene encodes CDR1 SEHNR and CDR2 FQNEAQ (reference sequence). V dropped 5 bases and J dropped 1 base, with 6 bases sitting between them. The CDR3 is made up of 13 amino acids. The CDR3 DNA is TGTGCCAGCAGCGGTGCGGCCAAAAACATTCAGTACTTC. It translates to CASSGAAKNIQYF.

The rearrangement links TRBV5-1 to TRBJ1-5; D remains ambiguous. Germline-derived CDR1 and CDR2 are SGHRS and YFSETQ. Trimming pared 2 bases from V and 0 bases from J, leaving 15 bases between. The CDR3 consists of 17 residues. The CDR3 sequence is CASSFTPGSDSNQPQHF. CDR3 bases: TGCGCCAGCAGCTTCACTCCCGGGAGCGATAGCAATCAGCCCCAGCATTTT. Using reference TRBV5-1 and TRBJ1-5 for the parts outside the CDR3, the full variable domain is KAGVTQTPRYLIKTRGQQVTLSCSPISGHRSVSWYQQTPGQGLQFLFEYFSETQRNKGNFPGRFSGRQFSNSRSEMNVSTLELGDSALYLCASSFTPGSDSNQPQHFGDGTRLSIL.

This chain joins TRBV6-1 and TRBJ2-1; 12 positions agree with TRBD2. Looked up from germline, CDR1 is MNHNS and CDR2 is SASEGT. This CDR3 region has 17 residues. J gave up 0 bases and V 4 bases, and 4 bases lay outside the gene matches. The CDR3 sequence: CASSASTSGSSYNEQFF. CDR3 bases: TGTGCCAGCAGTGCGTCGACTAGCGGGAGCTCCTACAATGAGCAGTTCTTC.

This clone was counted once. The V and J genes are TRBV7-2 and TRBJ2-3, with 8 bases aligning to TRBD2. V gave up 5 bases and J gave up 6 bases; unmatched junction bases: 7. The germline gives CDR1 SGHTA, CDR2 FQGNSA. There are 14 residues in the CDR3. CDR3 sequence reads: CASSRGLASDTQYF. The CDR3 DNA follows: TGTGCCAGCAGCCGCGGACTAGCTAGTGATACGCAGTATTTT.